This T cell receptor beta chain was sequenced for a study of shared clonotypes between healthy human individuals. Profiled with immunoSEQ multiplex PCR; TCRdb holds only in-frame clones, not every one. The sample holds around 1.9 million clones, 80% to 95% seen once. On this clone: Its antigen is still unknown.

Study-level findings and limits: On the whole, naive subsets had larger estimated richness than memory subsets had.

The naive CD8 population came from CD45RO-negative cells selected for CCR7, without terminally differentiated effector memory CD45RA+ cells. Germline V gene sequence: CDR1 LGHNA, CDR2 YSLEER. With V trimmed by 1 base and J by 9 bases, 10 bases remained unmatched. CDR3 size: 16 residues. The rearrangement links TRBV4-3 to TRBJ2-1; TRBD2 aligns across 9 bases. The receptor comes from a man aged 18 to 29 in good health. Some clones in this sample may be carry-over from other donors' samples. The sample was naive CD8+ T cells from PBMCs. This CDR3 reads CASSQGVAGVGIEQFF. CDR3 DNA: TGCGCCAGCAGCCAAGGGGTAGCGGGAGTTGGCATTGAGCAGTTCTTC.